This T cell receptor beta chain was observed in a study of blood T cell repertoires in COVID-19. About the study: Collection of acute and convalescent COVID-19 samples took place in the United States, Italy and Spain. The cDNA or gDNA used as material had been derived from T cells, B-cell-depleted T cells, or PBMCs.

Source study methods: Reference gene primers were amplified, and this amplification served to estimate nucleated cell counts. This table comes from immunoSEQ multiplex PCR, and its TCRdb copy is limited to in-frame clones, with some not included. D and trimming come from the DNA, and the V and J calls and clone size come from that table. Altogether some 190,000 clones are present, more than 70% being singletons, with the ten largest covering about 6.6%. With 9 bases removed from V and 6 bases from J, the gap between germline ends came to 16 bases. In germline, CDR1 is MNHEY, CDR2 SVGAGI. This CDR3 is built from 13 residues.

The chain has TRBV6-5 and TRBJ2-3, with unresolved D. Sequenced input: peripheral blood. The clonotype comes from a woman aged 40 to 50 who had recovered from COVID-19. The CDR3 DNA sequence: TGTGCCAGACCCCTTCGCCTGAGGGATACGCAGTATTTT. This gives the protein CARPLRLRDTQYF.